The 29 T cell receptor beta chains below come from one sample, sequenced in a study of Ad26.COV2.S vaccination and SARS-CoV-2 variants. Sample treatment: about 20 received Ad26.COV2.S at low or high dose, single or two shots; about 5 received placebo; per-sample allocation not given. Collection of samples fell on day 63 after the first vaccine or placebo injection. Sequencing was performed with immunoSEQ multiplex PCR; in TCRdb, only in-frame clones are kept and a portion is missing. The sample contains some 340,000 clones, 70% to 90% of which appear only once. Source: peripheral blood, taken in a trial of Ad26.COV2.S vaccine versus placebo. Source of these receptors: a person between 18 and 59 years old who received the Ad26.COV2.S COVID-19 vaccine or a placebo.

The rearrangement links TRBV5-1 to TRBJ2-7; 8 bases line up with TRBD2. The CDR3 extends over 17 amino acids. V lost 4 bases and J lost 0; bases outside the gene matches: 12. Germline loops: CDR1 SGHRS, CDR2 YFSETQ. CDR3 DNA sequence: TGCGCCAGCAGCCCCAGGTCCACGGGGGGGCGCTCCTACGAGCAGTACTTC. Protein product: CASSPRSTGGRSYEQYF. Looking up the rest from reference TRBV5-1 and TRBJ2-7 gives the full variable domain: KAGVTQTPRYLIKTRGQQVTLSCSPISGHRSVSWYQQTPGQGLQFLFEYFSETQRNKGNFPGRFSGRQFSNSRSEMNVSTLELGDSALYLCASSPRSTGGRSYEQYFGPGTRLTVT.

This clone was observed once. The chain combines TRBV30 with TRBJ2-7; possibly TRBD2 for D (5 bases). Trimming pared 4 bases from V and 2 bases from J, leaving 9 bases between. Per germline, CDR1 GTSNPN and CDR2 SVGIG (reference sequence). This CDR3 is built from 12 residues. The CDR3 is CAWKTGTYEQYF. The CDR3 DNA follows: TGTGCCTGGAAAACGGGGACCTACGAGCAGTACTTC.

This clone has just one count. This rearrangement joins TRBV29-1 to TRBJ2-2; D unclear. Trimming pared 5 bases from V and 7 bases from J, leaving 11 bases between. Per the germline V gene, CDR1 is SQVTM and CDR2 is ANQGSEA. The CDR3 totals 12 residues. The CDR3 bases are TGCAGCGTTCAACGTTGGGGCGGGGAGCTGTTTTTT. Its protein is CSVQRWGGELFF.

This clone occurred a few times. The chain links TRBV27 to TRBJ2-1, with D maybe TRBD1 (6 bases). V was pared by 5 bases and J by 7 bases, with 12 bases between. The CDR3 runs to 13 residues. Germline CDR1 MNHEY, CDR2 SMNVEV (reference sequence). In nucleotides, the CDR3 is TGTGCCAGCAGTCCCCAGCAGGGGAATGAGCAGTTCTTC. It specifies CASSPQQGNEQFF.

V and J are TRBV3-1 (or the pseudogene TRBV3-2) and TRBJ1-1; no firm D call. Trimming removed 0 bases from V and 0 bases from J, with 11 bases in between. The germline gives CDR1 LGHDT, CDR2 YNNKEL (reference sequence). This CDR3 is 16 amino acids long. CDR3 nucleotides: TGTGCCAGCAGCCAAGATCTATCAGGACTGAACACTGAAGCTTTCTTT. Residues: CASSQDLSGLNTEAFF.

The rearrangement joins TRBV7-2 to TRBJ2-1; 8 bases line up with TRBD2. With V trimmed by 5 bases and J by 9 bases, 15 bases remained unmatched. This CDR3 region has 16 residues. Germline-derived CDR1 and CDR2 are SGHTA and FQGNSA. CDR3 loop: CASSPILAGTGGEQFF. The CDR3 DNA sequence: TGTGCCAGCAGCCCCATTTTAGCGGGGACGGGGGGTGAGCAGTTCTTC.

The genes are TRBV7-9 and TRBJ2-5; D call uncertain. CDR1 is SEHNR and CDR2 is FQNEAQ in the germline V gene (reference sequence). CDR3 size: 13 residues. The V and J ends lost 0 bases and 5 bases respectively, with 7 bases between them. The CDR3 loop is CASSLAGRETQYF. The CDR3 DNA reads TGTGCCAGCAGCTTAGCAGGGCGGGAGACCCAGTACTTC.

J is TRBJ2-2 and V is TRBV7-2; 9 bases align to TRBD2. V was pared by 3 bases and J by 6 bases, with 8 bases of the junction left unmatched. Germline lookup yields CDR1 SGHTA and CDR2 FQGNSA. This CDR3 spans 16 amino acids. For the CDR3, the DNA is TGTGCCAGCAGCTTGGGCGCGGGGGGGATCGCCGGGGAGCTGTTTTTT. It yields the protein CASSLGAGGIAGELFF.

V gene TRBV30 combines with J gene TRBJ2-7; D unclear. Germline loops: CDR1 GTSNPN, CDR2 SVGIG (reference sequence). V was shortened by 5 bases and J by 3 bases, with 11 bases between the two germline ends. The CDR3 has 12 residues. The CDR3 loop is CAWGDLRYEQYF. DNA for the CDR3: TGTGCCTGGGGAGACCTTCGCTACGAGCAGTACTTC. The full variable domain, rest sourced from reference TRBV30 and TRBJ2-7, is SQTIHQWPATLVQPVGSPLSLECTVEGTSNPNLYWYRQAAGRGLQLLFYSVGIGQISSEVPQNLSASRPQDRQFILSSKKLLLSDSGFYLCAWGDLRYEQYFGPGTRLTVT.

J is TRBJ2-2 and V is TRBV5-4, with a tentative D call TRBD1 (6 bases). V lost 4 bases and J 0 bases, leaving 16 bases between the germline ends. Germline V gives CDR1 SGHNT, CDR2 YYREEE (reference sequence). The CDR3 extends over 17 amino acids. CDR3 residues: CASSPPGVPTNTGELFF. The CDR3 coding sequence is TGTGCCAGCAGCCCCCCAGGGGTCCCAACGAACACCGGGGAGCTGTTTTTT.

J is TRBJ2-5 and V is TRBV5-8; unclear D gene. From germline, CDR1 is SGHTS and CDR2 YDEGEE. CDR3 length: 13 residues. V lost 4 bases and J 1 base, leaving 8 bases between the germline ends. The CDR3 DNA reads as TGTGCCAGCAGCAAGGGCGGCCAAGAGACCCAGTACTTC. Its protein product is CASSKGGQETQYF. The full variable domain, rest sourced from reference TRBV5-8 and TRBJ2-5, is EAGVTQSPTHLIKTRGQQATLRCSPISGHTSVYWYQQALGLGLQFLLWYDEGEERNRGNFPPRFSGRQFPNYSSELNVNALELEDSALYLCASSKGGQETQYFGPGTRLLVL.

V gene TRBV6-6 combines with J gene TRBJ2-7, with a tentative D call TRBD2 (7 bases). Trimming left V 6 bases short and J 0 bases short, with 15 bases between. CDR1 is MNHNY, CDR2 SVGAGI, per germline (reference sequence). The CDR3 runs to 15 residues. The CDR3 spells CASRREGDSSYEQYF. The CDR3 DNA sequence: TGTGCCAGCAGAAGGGAGGGGGATAGCTCCTACGAGCAGTACTTC.

In nucleotides, the CDR3 is TGTGCCAGCAGCTTAAATCGGGCCAATGAGCAGTTCTTC. Protein product: CASSLNRANEQFF. The genes are TRBV11-3 and TRBJ2-1; D is unclear. The ends were cut back, 2 bases at V and 6 bases at J, with 8 bases in the middle. Germline assignment: CDR1 SGHNT and CDR2 YENEEA. The CDR3 consists of 13 residues. Drawing the rest from reference TRBV11-3 and TRBJ2-1, the complete variable domain is EAGVVQSPRYKIIEKKQPVAFWCNPISGHNTLYWYLQNLGQGPELLIRYENEEAVDDSQLPKDRFSAERLKGVDSTLKIQPAELGDSAVYLCASSLNRANEQFFGPGTRLTVL.

The chain employs TRBV5-6 and TRBJ2-2; D is unresolved. This CDR3 comprises 16 residues. V was trimmed by 1 base and J by 1 base, leaving 11 bases between them. The germline V gene encodes CDR1 SGHDT and CDR2 YYEEEE. The CDR3 here is CASSLSRVLNTGELFF. In DNA, the CDR3 is TGTGCCAGCAGCTTGAGTCGGGTACTGAACACCGGGGAGCTGTTTTTT.

As regards this clone: One end of the junction varies from germline; a read error may be responsible. The V gene is TRBV30, the J gene TRBJ1-1; possibly TRBD1 for D (6 bases). The germline V gene encodes CDR1 GTSNPN and CDR2 SVGIG (reference sequence). This CDR3 is built from 11 residues. CDR3 amino acids: CAWSMNYRDLF. In DNA form, the CDR3 reads TGTGCCTGGAGTATGAACTACAGGGATCTCTTT.

This clone was recorded only once. This chain links TRBV2 with TRBJ1-3; D is uncertain. The CDR3 covers 11 residues. V was cut by 5 bases and J by 5 bases, with 4 bases left in between. Germline assignment: CDR1 SNHLY and CDR2 FYNNEI. CDR3 nucleotides: TGTGCCAGCAGTACCAGAAACACCATATATTTT. Translating it yields CASSTRNTIYF.

This chain links TRBV2 with TRBJ2-3, with D perhaps matching TRBD1 (7 bases). This CDR3 has 16 amino acids. In germline, CDR1 is SNHLY, CDR2 FYNNEI. V lost 2 bases to trimming and J lost 2 bases, with 14 bases between them. CDR3 residues: CASSERAGGYTDTQYF. CDR3 in DNA: TGTGCCAGCAGTGAAAGGGCAGGGGGGTACACAGATACGCAGTATTTT.

The gene calls are TRBV5-1 and TRBJ2-3; D is ambiguous. The ends were cut back, 4 bases at V and 1 base at J, with 13 bases in the middle. Germline lookup yields CDR1 SGHRS and CDR2 YFSETQ. The CDR3 loop spans 15 amino acids. For the CDR3, the DNA is TGCGCCAGCAGCATGGATATTGGTGGCACAGATACGCAGTATTTT. It codes for CASSMDIGGTDTQYF.

This clone occurred a few times. This chain joins TRBV7-9 and TRBJ2-7; D unresolved. This CDR3 spans 12 amino acids. CDR1 is SEHNR, CDR2 FQNEAQ, per germline (reference sequence). V lost 5 bases and J lost 5, with 10 bases in between. In DNA form, the CDR3 reads TGTGCCAGCAGCCCCCCGGTGGACGAGCAGTACTTC. It is translated as CASSPPVDEQYF.

The rearrangement links TRBV5-4 to TRBJ2-3, with 9 bases that match TRBD2. The CDR3 consists of 17 residues. V trimming: 4 bases; J trimming: 0 bases; junction bases outside the gene matches: 9. The germline CDR1 and CDR2 sequences are SGHNT and YYREEE (reference sequence). The CDR3 nucleotides are TGTGCCAGCAGCCTCAAAAGCGGGGGGAGGAGCACAGATACGCAGTATTTT. Its translation: CASSLKSGGRSTDTQYF.

The chain recombines TRBV6-4 with TRBJ1-2; 8 bases fit TRBD1. The CDR3 runs to 16 residues. Trimming at V came to 4 bases and at J to 0 bases, leaving 7 bases not matched to a gene. The germline gives CDR1 MRHNA, CDR2 SNTAGT. The CDR3 nucleotides are TGTGCCAGCAGTGTGTCAGGGGGCCCGTCTAACTATGGCTACACCTTC. This translates into CASSVSGGPSNYGYTF.

CDR3 loop: CASSSRGVHGYTF. The DNA of the CDR3 is TGTGCCAGCAGCTCGAGGGGGGTACACGGCTACACCTTC. The V call is TRBV7-9, the J call TRBJ1-2, with D maybe TRBD1 (6 bases). V was pared by 4 bases and J by 8 bases, with 14 bases between. The CDR3 is made up of 13 amino acids. CDR1 and CDR2 (germline): SEHNR, FQNEAQ (reference sequence).

The chain couples TRBV4-2 to TRBJ2-5; TRBD2 aligns across 10 bases. This CDR3 is 20 amino acids long. Germline CDR1 and CDR2: LGHNA and YNFKEQ. The J segment lost 5 bases and the V segment lost 4 bases, leaving 22 bases of the junction unmatched. CDR3 sequence reads: CASSLTASGGFSPILETQYF. The DNA of the CDR3 is TGTGCCAGCAGCCTTACGGCTAGCGGGGGATTTTCCCCCATTTTGGAGACCCAGTACTTC.

V gene TRBV5-1 combines with J gene TRBJ2-1, with D maybe TRBD1 (6 bases). This CDR3 is built from 16 residues. V lost 0 bases to trimming and J lost 0 bases, with 10 bases between them. The germline gives CDR1 SGHRS, CDR2 YFSETQ. CDR3 sequence reads: CASSLEGQLSYNEQFF. The CDR3 DNA reads TGCGCCAGCAGCTTGGAGGGACAACTCTCCTACAATGAGCAGTTCTTC.

Details on this clone: One end of the junction is discordant with germline, which a read error may explain. V usage is TRBV5-4 and J usage is TRBJ2-2, with 7 bases identical to TRBD1. Germline CDR1 reads SGHNT; CDR2 reads YYREEE (reference sequence). This CDR3 region has 15 residues. The CDR3 reads CASTLAGGNTGELFF. Written as DNA, the CDR3 is TGTGCCAGCACCTTGGCAGGGGGGAACACCGGGGAGCTGTTTTTT.

The rearrangement links TRBV18 to TRBJ1-1; D is uncertain. V lost 0 bases, J lost 2 bases, and 13 bases lay in between. This CDR3 has 16 residues. Germline values: CDR1 KGHSH, CDR2 LQKENI. CDR3 region: CASSPPSAVLNTEAFF. In nucleotides, the CDR3 is TGTGCCAGCTCACCACCGAGTGCCGTTCTAAACACTGAAGCTTTCTTT.

This chain joins TRBV2 and TRBJ1-5; tentatively, D is TRBD1 (5 bases). CDR1 and CDR2 from the germline V gene are SNHLY and FYNNEI. The V end was cut by 8 bases, the J end by 6 bases, with 14 bases between. The CDR3 loop spans 13 amino acids. CDR3 in DNA: TGTGCCAGCCTCAGGGTGAGGGGTCAGCCCCAGCATTTT. Translation: CASLRVRGQPQHF. Supplemented by reference TRBV2 and TRBJ1-5, the full variable domain reads EPEVTQTPSHQVTQMGQEVILRCVPISNHLYFYWYRQILGQKVEFLVSFYNNEISEKSEIFDDQFSVERPDGSNFTLKIRSTKLEDSAMYFCASLRVRGQPQHFGDGTRLSIL.

The rearrangement uses TRBV9 and TRBJ2-7; 9 bases agree with TRBD1. The CDR3 has 15 amino acids. The germline V gene has CDR1 SGDLS and CDR2 YYNGEE. The V segment lost 2 bases and the J segment 2 bases; nucleotides outside the gene matches: 5. Written as DNA, the CDR3 is TGTGCCAGCAGCGTCGGGACAGGGTCCACCTACGAGCAGTACTTC. Its translation is CASSVGTGSTYEQYF.

The CDR3 nucleotides read TGTGCCAACCCGACAGGGAATCAGCCCCAGCATTTT. Residues: CANPTGNQPQHF. This chain links TRBV9 with TRBJ1-5; 7 bases line up with TRBD1. The V segment lost 9 bases and the J segment 4 bases; nucleotides outside the gene matches: 4. Germline V gene lookup returns CDR1 SGDLS and CDR2 YYNGEE. CDR3 size: 12 residues.